This T cell receptor (beta chain) was identified in a study of shared clonotypes between healthy human individuals. Turning to this clone: As yet, its antigen is unknown.

From germline, CDR1 is SGHDN and CDR2 FVKESK. The ends were cut back, 4 bases at V and 2 bases at J, with 16 bases in the middle. The CDR3 has 16 residues. The assay was run at deep level. In replicate PCRs of sorted subsets, roughly 190 ng DNA, about 30,000 T cell genomes, was used. Generated by immunoSEQ multiplex PCR, the TCRdb table keeps only in-frame clones and is missing some. The table lists about 2.1 million clones, approximately 92% of them singletons, with over 1.5% in the top ten. Study findings and constraints: It was only blood that was sampled, and tissue repertoires likely differ.

Cells designated naive CD8 were CD45RO-negative and were positively selected for CCR7, with terminally differentiated effector memory CD45RA+ cells excluded. The donor cohort consisted entirely of Caucasian adults residing in Nashville, Tennessee. The clonotype was recovered from a man between 18 and 35 years old in good health. Some clones in this sample may be carry-over from other donors' samples. The material sequenced was naive CD8+ T cells from PBMCs. The chain employs TRBV14 and TRBJ2-3; the D gene is possibly TRBD2 (6 bases). The CDR3, as DNA: TGTGCCAGCAGCCTCCGCGGAGGGTCCATCACAGATACGCAGTATTTT. Translation: CASSLRGGSITDTQYF.